This T cell receptor (beta chain) was captured by sequencing in a study of regulatory T cells in long-lasting Graves disease. This clonotype was detected ten times or more. Combining iRepertoire HTBI primers with Arm-PCR of CDR3 regions, the authors built TCR beta libraries. TCRdb itself ran the multiplex PCR reads through MiXCR, one entry per CDR3 protein. Of roughly 610,000 distinct CDR3 sequences listed, about 15% are singletons. CDR1 is MDHEN and CDR2 is SYDVKM in the germline V gene. CDR3 size: 15 residues. The V gene lost 7 bases and the J gene lost 4 bases, with 18 bases spanning the gap. As for time point: newly diagnosed GD, antithyroid drugs for less than 3 months. The TCR library used RNA extracted from PBMCs. Enrollment of patients was through an endocrinology department in Xi'an, China. The sample was also linked to a second study, of T cells in Graves' hyperthyroidism and ophthalmopathy. That source adds: Criteria for exclusion of patients were uncontrolled infection, other autoimmune disease, pregnancy or lactation.

The sequence was collected from a young woman with Graves disease. The sequencing used peripheral blood mononuclear cells (PBMCs), collected at new diagnosis, from a patient treated with antithyroid drugs. This chain uses TRBV28 with TRBJ2-3; tentative D call: TRBD2 (6 bases). The CDR3 bases are TGTGCCAGCAACATATGGCGGGGCACGGCAGATACGCAGTATTTT. Encoded protein: CASNIWRGTADTQYF. The full variable domain, completed using reference TRBV28 and TRBJ2-3, is DVKVTQSSRYLVKRTGEKVFLECVQDMDHENMFWYRQDPGLGLRLIYFSYDVKMKEKGDIPEGYSVSREKKERFSLILESASTNQTSMYLCASNIWRGTADTQYFGPGTRLTVL.